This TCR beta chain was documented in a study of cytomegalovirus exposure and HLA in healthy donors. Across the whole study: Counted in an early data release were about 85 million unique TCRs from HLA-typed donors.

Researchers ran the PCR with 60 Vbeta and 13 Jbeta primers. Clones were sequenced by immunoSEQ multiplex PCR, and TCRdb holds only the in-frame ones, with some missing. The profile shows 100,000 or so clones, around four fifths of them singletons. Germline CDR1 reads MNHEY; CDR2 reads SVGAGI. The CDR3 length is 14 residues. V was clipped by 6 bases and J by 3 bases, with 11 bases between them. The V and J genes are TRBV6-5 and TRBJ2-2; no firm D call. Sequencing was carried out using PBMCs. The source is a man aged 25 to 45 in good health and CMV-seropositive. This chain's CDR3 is CASRQSAYTGELFF. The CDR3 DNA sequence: TGTGCCAGCAGACAGTCGGCCTACACCGGGGAGCTGTTTTTT.